Listed below are T cell receptor beta chains from one sample, sequenced in a study of regulatory T cells in long-lasting Graves disease. TCRdb re-analysed the multiplex PCR reads in MiXCR, keeping a single row per CDR3 protein. The profile covers 550,000 to 700,000 distinct CDR3 sequences, with 16% appearing a single time and 9.5% to 15% taken by the ten largest. These same records also appear under a second study, on T cells in Graves' hyperthyroidism and ophthalmopathy.

The sequences come from peripheral blood mononuclear cells (PBMCs), collected at new diagnosis, from a patient treated with antithyroid drugs. Source of these receptors: a man aged 18 to 29 with Graves disease. Each CDR3 is given with its conserved first and last residue. D genes are given only for firm matches.

j_call: TRBJ2-3
v_call: TRBV5-1
d_call: TRBD2
cdr3_aa: CASNLAGGSPDTQYF

j_call: TRBJ2-1
v_call: TRBV6-1
d_call: TRBD2
cdr3_aa: CASSSTSGVNNEQFF

j_call: TRBJ2-5
v_call: TRBV6-4
d_call: TRBD2
cdr3_aa: CYQGLAGEGETQYF

j_call: TRBJ2-7
v_call: TRBV6-1
d_call: TRBD2
cdr3_aa: CAIRDYHYEQYF

j_call: TRBJ1-3
v_call: TRBV30
d_call: NA
cdr3_aa: CAWRIQGPSNTIYF

j_call: TRBJ2-7
v_call: TRBV30
d_call: NA
cdr3_aa: CARSVGDYEQYF

j_call: TRBJ2-5
v_call: TRBV5-1
d_call: TRBD2
cdr3_aa: CASNPGTSGQETQYF

j_call: TRBJ2-2
v_call: TRBV19
d_call: NA
cdr3_aa: CASTTHGSTGELFF

j_call: TRBJ2-3
v_call: TRBV7-8
d_call: NA
cdr3_aa: CASSLVAADTQYF

j_call: TRBJ2-5
v_call: TRBV5-8
d_call: NA
cdr3_aa: CASSGGQSPYQETQYF

j_call: TRBJ1-1
v_call: TRBV24-1
d_call: NA
cdr3_aa: CATSFDTEAFF

j_call: TRBJ1-4
v_call: TRBV25-1
d_call: TRBD1
cdr3_aa: CASSETTGRSEKLFF

j_call: TRBJ1-3
v_call: TRBV4-1
d_call: NA
cdr3_aa: CASSQERAGALNTIYF

j_call: TRBJ1-5
v_call: TRBV6-2/TRBV6-3
d_call: TRBD1
cdr3_aa: CASSSGQGPQPQHF

j_call: TRBJ1-5
v_call: TRBV7-2
d_call: NA
cdr3_aa: CASSLDRVGWSSQPQHF

j_call: TRBJ1-1
v_call: TRBV7-9
d_call: NA
cdr3_aa: CASSAPRAANTEAFF

j_call: TRBJ1-3
v_call: TRBV2
d_call: NA
cdr3_aa: CASSEEGSSGNTIYF

j_call: TRBJ2-7
v_call: TRBV6-1
d_call: NA
cdr3_aa: CASSDYNLRQNLYEQYF

j_call: TRBJ2-2
v_call: TRBV6-1
d_call: TRBD1
cdr3_aa: CASIGTEAGELFF

j_call: TRBJ2-2
v_call: TRBV9
d_call: TRBD2
cdr3_aa: CASSEGLAGHTGELFF

j_call: TRBJ1-1
v_call: TRBV30
d_call: NA
cdr3_aa: CAWSVKGGGGNTEAFF

j_call: TRBJ2-7
v_call: TRBV5-1
d_call: NA
cdr3_aa: CASSDHAEQYF

j_call: TRBJ1-5
v_call: TRBV19
d_call: TRBD1
cdr3_aa: CASSIATGARSFSNQPQHF

j_call: TRBJ2-1
v_call: TRBV27
d_call: TRBD2
cdr3_aa: CASSPMSGVDNEQFF

j_call: TRBJ2-2
v_call: TRBV7-9
d_call: NA
cdr3_aa: CASDRGTGRTGELFF

j_call: TRBJ2-1
v_call: TRBV11-1
d_call: NA
cdr3_aa: CASSLGFFLRRDHNEQFF

j_call: TRBJ2-1
v_call: TRBV7-9
d_call: NA
cdr3_aa: CASTSGTRTLNEQFF

j_call: TRBJ2-3
v_call: TRBV20-1
d_call: NA
cdr3_aa: CSASTDTQYF

j_call: TRBJ2-2
v_call: TRBV7-9
d_call: NA
cdr3_aa: CASSIQGTPGELFF

j_call: TRBJ2-1
v_call: TRBV24-1
d_call: TRBD1
cdr3_aa: CATRRDRGDNEQFF

j_call: TRBJ2-1
v_call: TRBV7-9
d_call: NA
cdr3_aa: CASSRMSEDEQFF

j_call: TRBJ1-1
v_call: TRBV30
d_call: TRBD1
cdr3_aa: CACMTGDWTEAFF

j_call: TRBJ2-7
v_call: TRBV19
d_call: NA
cdr3_aa: CASSIKSQGYEQYF

j_call: TRBJ2-3
v_call: TRBV20-1
d_call: NA
cdr3_aa: CSAVPSGAVSDTQYF

j_call: TRBJ2-5
v_call: TRBV2
d_call: TRBD2
cdr3_aa: CASTWTSGREETQYF

j_call: TRBJ2-1
v_call: TRBV15
d_call: NA
cdr3_aa: CATNKVPNNEQFF

j_call: TRBJ1-5
v_call: TRBV7-2
d_call: NA
cdr3_aa: CASSRQGQPQHF

j_call: TRBJ2-3
v_call: TRBV29-1
d_call: TRBD2
cdr3_aa: CSVEERGLAGGGNTQYF

j_call: TRBJ1-4
v_call: TRBV6-1
d_call: TRBD1
cdr3_aa: CASSAYRGRREKLFF

j_call: TRBJ2-4
v_call: TRBV11-2
d_call: NA
cdr3_aa: CASSLTRGFGNIQYF

j_call: TRBJ2-1
v_call: TRBV20-1
d_call: TRBD2
cdr3_aa: CRVDSGGYYNEQFF

j_call: TRBJ2-7
v_call: TRBV11-2
d_call: NA
cdr3_aa: CASSGLGVEQYF

j_call: TRBJ1-6
v_call: TRBV6-2/TRBV6-3
d_call: NA
cdr3_aa: CASTLRGARSYNSPLHF

j_call: TRBJ2-1
v_call: TRBV11-2
d_call: NA
cdr3_aa: CASSTYFRDKQFF

j_call: TRBJ1-6
v_call: TRBV14
d_call: NA
cdr3_aa: CASTAGARSPLHF

j_call: TRBJ2-2
v_call: TRBV5-1
d_call: NA
cdr3_aa: CASSSTRRYTGELFF

j_call: TRBJ1-2
v_call: TRBV29-1
d_call: TRBD1
cdr3_aa: CNVVPQGAEGYTF

j_call: TRBJ1-1
v_call: TRBV30
d_call: NA
cdr3_aa: CAWSVGRGGGTEAFF

j_call: TRBJ2-7
v_call: TRBV5-4
d_call: TRBD1
cdr3_aa: CASSTGTGSLYEQYF

j_call: TRBJ2-2
v_call: TRBV7-9
d_call: NA
cdr3_aa: CASSLSGEPGELFF

j_call: TRBJ1-2
v_call: TRBV3-1
d_call: TRBD1
cdr3_aa: CASSQPGQRGGGYTF

j_call: TRBJ2-7
v_call: TRBV29-1
d_call: TRBD1
cdr3_aa: CSATGGYRGSEQYF

j_call: TRBJ1-3
v_call: TRBV28
d_call: NA
cdr3_aa: CASSLSGLGVNTIYF